The rows below give T cell receptor beta chains drawn from one sample of a study of blood T cells in healthy people across ages. TCRdb redid the calling of the 5' RACE reads with MiXCR, one entry per CDR3 protein. The table lists about 730,000 distinct CDR3 sequences, roughly 41% of them singletons, with 20% to 25% in the top ten. Sequenced: blood. The receptors come from a woman aged 60-75 years in good health. Both conserved end residues are part of each CDR3. Fields, in order: J gene, D gene, V gene, clone size, CDR3 protein, CDR3 DNA. A D gene is named only where the DNA matches it firmly. Clone size is not always given. Where it is, it says once, few, many or a class for expanded clones.

TRBJ2-7,TRBD1,TRBV7-2,.,CASGPPGQGVHEQYF,TGTGCCAGCGGCCCTCCGGGACAGGGGGTACACGAGCAGTACTTC
TRBJ2-7,.,TRBV6-2/TRBV6-3,few,CASSQPPTTYEQYF,TGTGCCAGCAGTCAACCCCCCACCACCTACGAGCAGTACTTC
TRBJ2-5,.,TRBV7-2,few,CASSLASQGGQTQYF,TGTGCCAGCAGCTTAGCGAGCCAGGGTGGGCAGACCCAGTACTTC
TRBJ1-5,.,TRBV20-1,few,CSASPRTGGAQPQHF,TGCAGTGCTAGTCCCCGAACGGGGGGGGCTCAGCCCCAGCATTTT
TRBJ2-7,.,TRBV18,few,CASSPNSAYEQYF,TGTGCCAGCTCACCAAATAGCGCCTACGAGCAGTACTTC
TRBJ2-5,.,TRBV5-5,.,CASSVVTIQETQYF,TGTGCCAGCAGCGTGGTGACTATACAAGAGACCCAGTACTTC
TRBJ2-5,.,TRBV6-5,.,CASSYSVEETQYF,TGTGCCAGCAGTTACTCGGTGGAAGAGACCCAGTACTTC
TRBJ2-4,TRBD1,TRBV12-3/TRBV12-4,.,CASTEGQGTGIQYF,TGTGCCAGCACCGAAGGACAGGGCACGGGCATTCAGTACTTC
TRBJ2-3,TRBD2,TRBV20-1,many,CSARRVSGTSGPGRSDTQYF,TGCAGTGCTAGGAGGGTCTCAGGGACTAGCGGGCCCGGCCGTTCAGATACGCAGTATTTT
TRBJ1-6,.,TRBV12-3/TRBV12-4,.,CASSFTRKGNSPLHF,TGTGCCAGCAGTTTTACGAGAAAGGGGAATTCACCCCTCCACTTT
TRBJ2-5,.,TRBV20-1,few,CSARDRGRGTSYQETQYF,TGCAGTGCTAGAGATCGGGGCAGGGGTACTAGCTACCAAGAGACCCAGTACTTC
TRBJ2-5,.,TRBV6-2/TRBV6-3,.,CASSYDPKGYQETQYF,TGTGCCAGCAGTTACGACCCCAAGGGGTACCAAGAGACCCAGTACTTC
TRBJ2-5,.,TRBV7-2,.,CASSLGQGKRETQYF,TGTGCCAGCAGCTTAGGCCAGGGGAAAAGGGAGACCCAGTACTTC